One and the same sample provided the 2 T cell receptor beta chains below, sequenced in a study of spatial heterogeneity in lung cancer. Findings and limits, study-wide: Expanded alpha and beta TCR counts within tumors tracked tumor mutation counts.

These receptors have no identified antigens. In TCRdb, the 5' RACE reads were re-called with MiXCR into one record per CDR3 protein. This sample has 9,500 to 11,000 distinct CDR3 sequences, with approximately 8% found just once. The sample's time point: sample taken at primary tumor resection. The sample was lung tumor tissue, taken at surgery. Source of these receptors: a female donor with early-stage non-small cell lung cancer.

This clonotype showed up many times. V is TRBV6-6 and J is TRBJ2-4; D call uncertain. The CDR3 is 17 residues long. V was trimmed by 1 base and J by 0 bases, leaving 13 bases between them. Looked up from germline, CDR1 is MNHNY and CDR2 is SVGAGI (reference sequence). The CDR3 sequence is CASSYLNRLLAKNIQYF. Here the CDR3 DNA reads TGTGCCAGCAGTTACTTAAACCGGCTTTTAGCCAAAAACATTCAGTACTTC.

This clonotype was observed many times. The V and J genes are TRBV14 and TRBJ2-2; the D is unclear. Trimming took off 1 base at V and 6 bases at J, with 15 bases between the two ends. In germline, CDR1 is SGHDN, CDR2 FVKESK. This CDR3 is built from 16 residues. The CDR3 DNA reads as TGTGCCAGCAGCCAAGCCCTGGGTCGAGGCCCCGGGGAGCTGTTTTTT. Amino acid sequence: CASSQALGRGPGELFF.